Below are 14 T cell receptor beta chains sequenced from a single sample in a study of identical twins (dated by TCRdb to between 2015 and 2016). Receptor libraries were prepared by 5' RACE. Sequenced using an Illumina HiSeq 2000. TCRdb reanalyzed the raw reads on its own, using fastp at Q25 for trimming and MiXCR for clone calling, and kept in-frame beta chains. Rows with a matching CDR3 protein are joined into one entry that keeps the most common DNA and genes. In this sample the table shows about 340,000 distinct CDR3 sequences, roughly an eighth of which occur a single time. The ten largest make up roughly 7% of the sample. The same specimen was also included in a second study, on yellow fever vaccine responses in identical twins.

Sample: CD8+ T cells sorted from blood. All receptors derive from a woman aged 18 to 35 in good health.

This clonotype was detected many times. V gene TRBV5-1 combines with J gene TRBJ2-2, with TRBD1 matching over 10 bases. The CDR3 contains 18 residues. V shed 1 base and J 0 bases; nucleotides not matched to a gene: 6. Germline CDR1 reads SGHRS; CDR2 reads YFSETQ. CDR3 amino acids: CASSLKGTGASNTGELFF. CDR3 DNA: TGCGCCAGCAGCTTGAAGGGGACAGGGGCTTCGAACACCGGGGAGCTGTTTTTT.

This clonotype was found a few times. As DNA, the CDR3 is TGTGCCACCAGTGATCGAGGGATCTCCTACAATGAGCAGTTCTTC. This codes for CATSDRGISYNEQFF. This chain connects TRBV24-1 to TRBJ2-1; tentative D call: TRBD2 (5 bases). Trimming shortened V by 3 bases and J by 0 bases, and 8 bases separated the two germline ends. CDR1 and CDR2 (germline): KGHDR, SFDVKD. The CDR3 contains 15 residues.

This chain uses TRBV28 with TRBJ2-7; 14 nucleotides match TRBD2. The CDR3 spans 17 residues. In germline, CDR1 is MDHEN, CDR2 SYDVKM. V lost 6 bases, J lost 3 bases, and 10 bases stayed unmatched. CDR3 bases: TGTGCCAGCAGGGGGACTAGCGGGAGTAATGGGGACTACGAGCAGTACTTC. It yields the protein CASRGTSGSNGDYEQYF.

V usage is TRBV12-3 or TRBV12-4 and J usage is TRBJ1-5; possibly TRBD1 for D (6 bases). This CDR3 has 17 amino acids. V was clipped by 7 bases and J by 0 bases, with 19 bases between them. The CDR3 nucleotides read TGTGCCAGCAAAACAGGGAGCAGGGCGGATAGCAATCAGCCCCAGCATTTT. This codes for CASKTGSRADSNQPQHF.

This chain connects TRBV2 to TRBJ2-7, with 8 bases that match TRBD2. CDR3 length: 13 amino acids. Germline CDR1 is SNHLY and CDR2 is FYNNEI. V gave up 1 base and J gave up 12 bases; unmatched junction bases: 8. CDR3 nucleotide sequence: TGTGCCAGCAGTGAAGACCCCGGGACTAGGGTGTACTTC. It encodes CASSEDPGTRVYF.

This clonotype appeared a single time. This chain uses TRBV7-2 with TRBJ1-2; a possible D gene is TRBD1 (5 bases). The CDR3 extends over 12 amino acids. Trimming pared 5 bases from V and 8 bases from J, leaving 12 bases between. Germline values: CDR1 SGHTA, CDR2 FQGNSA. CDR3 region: CASSAGNTGYTF. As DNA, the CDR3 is TGTGCCAGCAGCGCAGGGAACACCGGCTACACCTTC.

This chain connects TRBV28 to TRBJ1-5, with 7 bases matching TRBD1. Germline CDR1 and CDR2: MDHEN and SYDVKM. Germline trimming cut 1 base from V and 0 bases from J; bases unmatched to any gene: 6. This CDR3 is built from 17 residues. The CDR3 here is CASSLYGTANSNQPQHF. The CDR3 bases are TGTGCCAGCAGTTTATATGGGACAGCGAATAGCAATCAGCCCCAGCATTTT.

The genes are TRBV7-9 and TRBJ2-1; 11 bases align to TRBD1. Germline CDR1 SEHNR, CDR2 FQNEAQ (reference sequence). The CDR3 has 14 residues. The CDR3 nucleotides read TGTGCAGCCGACGGGACAGGGGGGGGCAATGAGCAGTTCTTC. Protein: CAADGTGGGNEQFF.

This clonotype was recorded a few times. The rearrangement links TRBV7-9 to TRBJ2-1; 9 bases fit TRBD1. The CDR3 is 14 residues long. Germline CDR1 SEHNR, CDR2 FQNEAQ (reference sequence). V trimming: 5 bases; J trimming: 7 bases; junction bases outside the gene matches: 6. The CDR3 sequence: CASSTGTGWNEQFF. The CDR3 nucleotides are TGTGCCAGCAGCACAGGGACAGGGTGGAATGAGCAGTTCTTC.

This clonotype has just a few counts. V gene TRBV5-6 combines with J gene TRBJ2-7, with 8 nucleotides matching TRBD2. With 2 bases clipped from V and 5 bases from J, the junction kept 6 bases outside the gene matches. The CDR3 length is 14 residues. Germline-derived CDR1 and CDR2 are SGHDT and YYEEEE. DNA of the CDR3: TGTGCCAGCAGCTTAGTGAGCGGGAGACACGAGCAGTACTTC. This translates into CASSLVSGRHEQYF.

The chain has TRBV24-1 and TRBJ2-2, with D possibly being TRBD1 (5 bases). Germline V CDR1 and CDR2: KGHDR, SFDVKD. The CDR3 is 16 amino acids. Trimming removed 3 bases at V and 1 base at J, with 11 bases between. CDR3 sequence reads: CATSDGAAGNTGELFF. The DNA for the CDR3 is TGTGCCACCAGTGATGGGGCAGCCGGGAACACCGGGGAGCTGTTTTTT.

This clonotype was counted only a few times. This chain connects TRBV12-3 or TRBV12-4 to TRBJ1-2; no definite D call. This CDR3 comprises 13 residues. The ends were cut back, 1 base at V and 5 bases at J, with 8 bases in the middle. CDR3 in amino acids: CASSLGAVYGYTF. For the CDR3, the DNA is TGTGCCAGCAGTTTAGGAGCAGTATATGGCTACACCTTC.

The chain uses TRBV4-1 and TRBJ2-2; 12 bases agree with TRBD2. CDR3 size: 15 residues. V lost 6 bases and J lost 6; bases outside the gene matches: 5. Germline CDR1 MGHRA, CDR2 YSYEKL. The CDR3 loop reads CASRSSGGASGELFF. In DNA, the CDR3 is TGCGCCAGCAGATCTAGCGGGGGGGCTTCCGGGGAGCTGTTTTTT.

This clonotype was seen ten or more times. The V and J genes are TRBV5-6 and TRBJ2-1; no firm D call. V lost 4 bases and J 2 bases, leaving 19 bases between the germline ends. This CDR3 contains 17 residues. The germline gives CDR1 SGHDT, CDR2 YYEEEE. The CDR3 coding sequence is TGTGCCAGCAGCCCGGAAGGAGTGGTAATAACCTACAATGAGCAGTTCTTC. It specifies CASSPEGVVITYNEQFF.